This T cell receptor (beta chain) was captured by sequencing in a study of blood T cell repertoires in COVID-19. Study-wide context: The cDNA or gDNA used as material had been derived from T cells, B-cell-depleted T cells, or PBMCs.

CDR1 and CDR2 (germline): KGHSH, LQKENI. This CDR3 spans 16 amino acids. V lost 0 bases and J lost 4, with 16 bases in between. Everyone who took part was roughly 18 to 89 years old, and they came from 24 US areas. Two negative PCRs, clearance, or symptom resolution had been documented for recovered Cohort 3 donors. Source study methods: Cell counts per sample came from amplifying reference gene primers. TCRdb keeps only in-frame clones here, not all; method: immunoSEQ multiplex PCR. V, J and clone size reflect that table, while D and trimming were determined from the DNA. The sample consists of about 140,000 clones, about 75% of them appearing once.

The chain employs TRBV18 and TRBJ2-7, with a weak D call TRBD1 (5 bases). Sequences were obtained from PBMCs or T cells enriched from blood (not recorded which). The TCR was taken from a woman in her fifties or sixties who had recovered from COVID-19. The CDR3 sequence: CASSPPNKGARYEQYF. CDR3 nucleotides: TGTGCCAGCTCACCACCGAATAAAGGGGCGAGGTACGAGCAGTACTTC.